The clone carrying this TCR beta chain was counted between two and nine times. Antigen specificity is unknown. In TCRdb, the 5' RACE reads were re-called with MiXCR into one record per CDR3 protein. The table shows some 300,000 distinct CDR3 sequences, with 8% to 9.5% occurring only once. This entry comes from a study of T cells after yellow fever vaccination. Whole-study findings and limits: Abundant clonotypes (contaminants from the bulk population) could be present in FACS-sorted repertoires. Primary-vaccination clones mostly resurfaced post-booster (96% CD4, more than 85% CD8).

Germline CDR1 reads SGDLS; CDR2 reads YYNGEE. This CDR3 contains 14 residues. The V gene lost 0 bases and the J gene lost 2 bases, with 8 bases spanning the gap. The sequencing used PBMCs, collected around 45 days after the first yellow fever vaccination. This clonotype was sampled from a man younger than 35 who received the YFV17D yellow fever vaccine. The chain carries TRBV9 and TRBJ1-2, with D possibly matching TRBD1 (6 bases). The CDR3 DNA sequence: TGTGCCAGCAGCGTAGACGACAGGAACTATGGCTACACCTTC. It codes for CASSVDDRNYGYTF.